This TCR beta chain was profiled in a study of regulatory T cells in long-lasting Graves disease. Study-wide context: To qualify as persistent, Graves' disease required over 5 years of antithyroid drugs with positive TSH receptor antibodies.

The time point is: persistent/refractory GD, antithyroid drugs over 5 years with positive TRAb. The TCR library used RNA extracted from PBMCs. Investigators report Graves' disease was diagnosed under American Thyroid Association guidelines. Library construction for TCR beta used iRepertoire HTBI primers and Arm-PCR of CDR3 regions. Original methodology: Overall, samples carried 62 TRBV and 14 TRBJ segments. TCRdb recomputed calls from the multiplex PCR reads with MiXCR, one row per CDR3 protein. V and J calls and clone size were set by TCRdb, not the authors. The sample has 420,000 or so distinct CDR3 sequences, about a quarter seen once. The CDR3 has 12 amino acids. V was pared by 1 base and J by 7 bases, with 8 bases between. CDR1 is SGHTA, CDR2 FQGNSA, per germline. This clonotype was recorded many times.

The chain joins TRBV7-2 to TRBJ2-7; no reliable D call. The source material was peripheral blood mononuclear cells (PBMCs), sampled when the disease was refractory, from a patient treated with antithyroid drugs. This receptor was taken from a female donor with Graves disease. CDR3 bases: TGTGCCAGCAGCTTAGACACCCTGGAGCAGTACTTC. Translated: CASSLDTLEQYF.